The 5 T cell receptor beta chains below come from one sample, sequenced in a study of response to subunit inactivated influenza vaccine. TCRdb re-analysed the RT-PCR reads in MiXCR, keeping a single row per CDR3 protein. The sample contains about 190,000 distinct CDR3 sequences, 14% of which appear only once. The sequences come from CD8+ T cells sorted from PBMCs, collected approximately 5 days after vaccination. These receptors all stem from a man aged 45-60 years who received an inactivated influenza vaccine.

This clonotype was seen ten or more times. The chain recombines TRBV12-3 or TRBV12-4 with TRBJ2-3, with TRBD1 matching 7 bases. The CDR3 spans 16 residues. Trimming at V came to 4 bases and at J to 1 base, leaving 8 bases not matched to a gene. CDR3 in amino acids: CASSYSTGWGTDTQYF. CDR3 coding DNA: TGTGCCAGCAGTTATTCGACAGGGTGGGGCACAGATACGCAGTATTTT.

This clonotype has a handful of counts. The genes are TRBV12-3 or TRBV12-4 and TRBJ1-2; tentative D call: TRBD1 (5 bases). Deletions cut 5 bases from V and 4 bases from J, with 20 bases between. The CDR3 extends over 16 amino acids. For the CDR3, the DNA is TGTGCCAGCAGTGGGACTTTGTATGATACCCTCTATGGCTACACCTTC. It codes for CASSGTLYDTLYGYTF.

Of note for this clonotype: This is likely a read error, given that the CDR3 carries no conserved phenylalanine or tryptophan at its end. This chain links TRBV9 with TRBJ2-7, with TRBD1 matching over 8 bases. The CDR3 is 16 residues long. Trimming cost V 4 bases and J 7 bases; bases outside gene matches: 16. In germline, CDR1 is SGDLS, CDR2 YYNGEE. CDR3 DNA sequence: TGTGCCAGCAGCCCTCGACCCGGGACAGGTGATGGAGAGCAGTACTAC. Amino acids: CASSPRPGTGDGEQYY.

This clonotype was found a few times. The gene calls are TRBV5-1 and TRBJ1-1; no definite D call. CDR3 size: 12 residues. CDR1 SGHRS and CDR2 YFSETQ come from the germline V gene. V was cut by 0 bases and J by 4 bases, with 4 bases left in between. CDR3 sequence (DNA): TGCGCCAGCAGCTTGGATCCCACTGAAGCTTTCTTT. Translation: CASSLDPTEAFF. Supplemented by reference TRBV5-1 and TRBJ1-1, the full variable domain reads KAGVTQTPRYLIKTRGQQVTLSCSPISGHRSVSWYQQTPGQGLQFLFEYFSETQRNKGNFPGRFSGRQFSNSRSEMNVSTLELGDSALYLCASSLDPTEAFFGQGTRLTVV.

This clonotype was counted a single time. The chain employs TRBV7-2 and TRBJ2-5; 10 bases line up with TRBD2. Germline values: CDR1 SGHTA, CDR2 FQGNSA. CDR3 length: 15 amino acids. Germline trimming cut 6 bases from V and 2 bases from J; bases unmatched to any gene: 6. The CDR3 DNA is TGTGCCAGCAGGATAGCGGGGGGTTTTCAAGAGACCCAGTACTTC. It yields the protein CASRIAGGFQETQYF.